This TCR beta chain was captured in a study of T cell repertoires in cytomegalovirus infection. Study as a whole: Indications of both CMV infection and matching HLA type were provided by public TCR beta signatures. Study-level findings and limits: The ex vivo response showed dominance by HLA-C-restricted CMV-specific TCR beta clonotypes. The study identified carriers of CMV plus the relevant HLA from cumulative public TCR beta family frequency.

The CDR3 sequence is 12 residues long. Germline assignment: CDR1 SGHVS and CDR2 FNYEAQ. V was shortened by 5 bases and J by 9 bases, with 11 bases between the two germline ends. As to this clonotype: Its antigen is unknown.

Via MiXCR, TCRdb re-called the reads, giving one row per CDR3 protein. The sample lists around 170,000 distinct CDR3 sequences, roughly 14% seen once, with roughly 30% in the top ten. This receptor was identified in a human donor in good health (CMV status not recorded). Some clones in this sample may be carry-over from other donors' samples. The material sequenced was PBMCs. This sequence joins TRBV7-6 and TRBJ1-5, with D perhaps TRBD1 (5 bases). CDR3 DNA: TGTGCCAGCAGCGCGGGACCCTCGCCCCAGCATTTT. It encodes CASSAGPSPQHF.